This T cell receptor (beta chain) derives from a study of cytomegalovirus exposure and HLA in healthy donors. With 60 Vbeta and 13 Jbeta primers, the PCR was carried out. Method: immunoSEQ multiplex PCR; TCRdb's copy keeps in-frame clones and lacks some. The sample consists of more than 90,000 clones, roughly 73% of them appearing once. Broader study findings: Later genetic work tied a missense DCLRE1C variant to beta-chain V and J trimming. TRBV6-2, TRBV6-3 and some other V segments were unresolvable in 87-base-pair reads.

Germline CDR1 is LGHNA and CDR2 is YNFKEQ. V dropped 0 bases and J dropped 8 bases, with 11 bases sitting between them. The CDR3 extends over 15 amino acids. In the case of this clone: Its antigen is undetermined.

This sequence joins TRBV4-2 and TRBJ1-6; weak D call: TRBD1 (6 bases). This receptor was taken from a woman aged 25 to 39 in good health and CMV-seronegative. Sequencing was done on a sample of PBMCs. The CDR3 reads CASSQEGGGDSPLHF. The CDR3 DNA reads TGTGCCAGCAGCCAAGAGGGAGGGGGAGATTCACCCCTCCACTTT.